The rows below give T cell receptor beta chains drawn from one sample of a study of blood T cell repertoires in COVID-19. Measured with immunoSEQ multiplex PCR; TCRdb has only the in-frame clones, and not every one. In the table there are nearly 95,000 clones, 75% to 90% of which are singletons. The sequenced sample consisted of peripheral blood. These receptor sequences come from a human donor with active COVID-19. The donor label of this sample is uncertain. Each CDR3 is given without its conserved first and last residue.

J: TRBJ2-3
V: TRBV11-2
length: 15
CDR3: ASSLASRLASTDTQY

J: TRBJ1-2
V: TRBV11-2
length: 13
CDR3: ASSPGTIVNYGYT

J: TRBJ1-2
V: TRBV7-2
length: 12
CDR3: ASSPWQANYGYT

J: TRBJ2-7
V: TRBV2
length: 13
CDR3: ASSERVAGTYEQY

J: TRBJ2-5
V: TRBV14
length: 11
CDR3: ASSQQISGTQY

J: TRBJ1-3
V: TRBV12-3/TRBV12-4
length: 11
CDR3: ASSNQLMNTIY

J: TRBJ2-5
V: TRBV11-2
length: 13
CDR3: ASSLRGVLQETQY

J: TRBJ2-2
V: TRBV9
length: 13
CDR3: ASSVEERSAGELF

J: TRBJ1-6
V: TRBV5-8
length: 14
CDR3: ASSGWTGAGNSPLH

J: TRBJ1-2
V: TRBV3-1/TRBV3-2
length: 20
CDR3: ASSQEGVDLTRDRVRDYGYT

J: TRBJ1-2
V: TRBV2
length: 12
CDR3: ASKSVQGPYGYT

J: TRBJ1-1
V: TRBV29-1
length: 10
CDR3: SYTGSITEAF

J: TRBJ1-1
V: TRBV2
length: 13
CDR3: ARQGLGKMNTEAF

J: TRBJ1-1
V: TRBV4-3
length: 16
CDR3: ASSQEWGQGNLNTEAF

J: TRBJ2-5
V: TRBV5-4
length: 16
CDR3: ASSLVRPDGGKIKTQY

J: TRBJ1-1
V: TRBV6-4
length: 12
CDR3: ASRGGGWNTEAF

J: TRBJ1-1
V: TRBV4-3
length: 15
CDR3: ASSHAPGRGRRTEAF

J: TRBJ2-1
V: TRBV11-3
length: 13
CDR3: ASSYSGGISNEQF

J: TRBJ1-2
V: TRBV2
length: 13
CDR3: ASSEKLGGSRGYT

J: TRBJ1-1
V: TRBV1
length: 8
CDR3: TSTGTEAF

J: TRBJ2-1
V: TRBV6-2/TRBV6-3
length: 17
CDR3: ASSYSSSGGASSYNEQF

J: TRBJ2-1
V: TRBV11-2
length: 13
CDR3: ASSTTSGAVNEQF

J: TRBJ1-2
V: TRBV19
length: 12
CDR3: ASSLNRINYGYT

J: TRBJ2-7
V: TRBV3-1/TRBV3-2
length: 14
CDR3: ASSQDLRTSGYEQY

J: TRBJ1-1
V: TRBV5-4
length: 15
CDR3: ASSSQGGSSRSTEAF

J: TRBJ1-1
V: TRBV6-2/TRBV6-3
length: 15
CDR3: ASSYSDRGTLNTEAF

J: TRBJ1-1
V: TRBV19
length: 11
CDR3: ASSPVTGTEAF

J: TRBJ1-4
V: TRBV2
length: 10
CDR3: ASGQNNEKLF

J: TRBJ2-1
V: TRBV27
length: 9
CDR3: ASSGTGNSF

J: TRBJ2-7
V: TRBV6-5
length: 11
CDR3: ASTASGYGEQY

J: TRBJ2-3
V: TRBV9
length: 12
CDR3: ASSPTPRVDTQY

J: TRBJ1-5
V: TRBV6-5
length: 12
CDR3: ASRFTGNNQPQH

J: TRBJ2-3
V: TRBV5-6
length: 13
CDR3: ASSLPDRLRYTQY

J: TRBJ2-3
V: TRBV9
length: 16
CDR3: ASSVGTGTSGITDTQY

J: TRBJ2-2
V: TRBV19
length: 14
CDR3: ASNPGGQRNTGELF

J: TRBJ1-4
V: TRBV4-1
length: 14
CDR3: ASSQRDRTTNEKLF

J: TRBJ2-5
V: TRBV2
length: 13
CDR3: ASLRARGTKETQY

J: TRBJ1-2
V: TRBV4-1
length: 15
CDR3: ASSQDWGGRANYGYT

J: TRBJ2-7
V: TRBV29-1
length: 14
CDR3: SVSHRAGQSNYEQY

J: TRBJ2-6
V: TRBV5-4
length: 15
CDR3: ASSPAGYDSGANVLT

J: TRBJ1-5
V: TRBV5-6
length: 11
CDR3: ASSSNRGGPQH

J: TRBJ1-4
V: TRBV6-1
length: 12
CDR3: ASSEQGRGEKLF

J: TRBJ1-1
V: TRBV9
length: 13
CDR3: ASSVGAGGNTEAF

J: TRBJ1-1
V: TRBV7-9
length: 9
CDR3: ASSPPAEAF

J: TRBJ1-4
V: TRBV4-3
length: 12
CDR3: ASSQEGAKEKLF

J: TRBJ2-1
V: TRBV19
length: 11
CDR3: ASSTGGLNEQF

J: TRBJ1-4
V: TRBV18
length: 12
CDR3: ASSPTATNEKLF

J: TRBJ2-5
V: TRBV18
length: 11
CDR3: ASSQGQKETQY

J: TRBJ2-5
V: TRBV7-9
length: 13
CDR3: ASSLARTVVETQY

J: TRBJ2-3
V: TRBV4-2
length: 14
CDR3: ASSQDAGGTTDTQY

J: TRBJ2-1
V: TRBV6-2/TRBV6-3
length: 14
CDR3: ASSFTSGVSYNEQF

J: TRBJ2-1
V: TRBV12-3/TRBV12-4
length: 10
CDR3: ASSPLFYEQF

J: TRBJ2-7
V: TRBV6-5
length: 12
CDR3: ASSLLDRANEQY

J: TRBJ2-1
V: TRBV12-5
length: 13
CDR3: ASGLAGTGNNEQF

J: TRBJ1-6
V: TRBV19
length: 13
CDR3: ASHPGQGKYSPLH

J: TRBJ2-1
V: TRBV3-1/TRBV3-2
length: 10
CDR3: ASSELAQGQF